This T cell receptor (beta chain) was profiled in a study of T cells after yellow fever vaccination. Study-level results: The CD4 compartment and the CD8 compartment contained a small share of clonotypes in common.

TCRdb fed the 5' RACE reads into MiXCR, producing one record per CDR3 protein. Among around 550,000 distinct CDR3 sequences, 15% to 20% were seen once, and the ten largest hold about 13%. V lost 4 bases and J lost 8; bases outside the gene matches: 5. Germline V gene data show CDR1 as SGHAT and CDR2 as FQNNGV. This CDR3 has 13 residues. This clonotype was seen a handful of times. Its antigen is still unknown. The J gene is TRBJ2-1, the V gene TRBV11-2, with 7 nucleotides matching TRBD2. The clonotype was recovered from a young man who received the YFV17D yellow fever vaccine. Specimen: PBMCs, collected 15 days after the yellow fever booster vaccination. CDR3 nucleotide sequence: TGTGCCAGCAGCTACGGACTAGTAGATGAGCAGTTCTTC. Its protein product is CASSYGLVDEQFF.